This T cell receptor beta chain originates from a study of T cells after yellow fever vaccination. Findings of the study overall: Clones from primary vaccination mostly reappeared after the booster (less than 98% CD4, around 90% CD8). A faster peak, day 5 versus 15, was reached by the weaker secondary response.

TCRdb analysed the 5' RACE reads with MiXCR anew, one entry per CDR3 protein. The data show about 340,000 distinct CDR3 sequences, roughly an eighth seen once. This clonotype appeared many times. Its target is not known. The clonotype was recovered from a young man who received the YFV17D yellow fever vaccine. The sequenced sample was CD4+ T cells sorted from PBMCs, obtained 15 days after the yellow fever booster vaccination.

The CDR3 region has the DNA TGCGCCAGCAGCCAGGGACAGGGAGCTGGAAACACCATATATTTT. It codes for CASSQGQGAGNTIYF. The chain couples TRBV5-1 to TRBJ1-3; TRBD1 matches 9 bases. There are 15 residues in the CDR3. The germline gives CDR1 SGHRS, CDR2 YFSETQ. J was trimmed by 2 bases and V by 4 bases; bases with no gene match: 4.